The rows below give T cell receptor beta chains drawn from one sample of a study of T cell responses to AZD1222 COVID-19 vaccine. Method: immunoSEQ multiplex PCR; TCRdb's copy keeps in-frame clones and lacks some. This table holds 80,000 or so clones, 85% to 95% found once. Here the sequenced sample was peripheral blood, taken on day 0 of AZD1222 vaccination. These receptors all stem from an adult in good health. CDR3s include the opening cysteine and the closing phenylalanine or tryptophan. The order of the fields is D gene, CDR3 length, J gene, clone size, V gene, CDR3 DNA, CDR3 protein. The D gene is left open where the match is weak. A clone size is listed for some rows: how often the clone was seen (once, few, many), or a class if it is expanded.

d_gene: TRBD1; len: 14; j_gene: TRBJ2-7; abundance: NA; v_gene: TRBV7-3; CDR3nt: TGTGCCAGCAGCCCGACAGGGGGAGGTTACGAGCAGTACTTC; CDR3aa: CASSPTGGGYEQYF
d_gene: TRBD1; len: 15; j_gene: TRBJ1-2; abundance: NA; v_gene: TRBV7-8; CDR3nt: TGTGCCAGCAGCGCCTTACAGGGGAGAGACTATGGCTACACCTTC; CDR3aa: CASSALQGRDYGYTF
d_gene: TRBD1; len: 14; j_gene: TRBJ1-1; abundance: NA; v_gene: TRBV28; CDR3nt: TGTGCCAGCAGATTTTCAGGGGGCGCCACTGAAGCTTTCTTT; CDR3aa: CASRFSGGATEAFF
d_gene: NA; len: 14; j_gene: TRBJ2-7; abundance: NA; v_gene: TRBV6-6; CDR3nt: TGTGCCAGCAGTTACTCGGGACGGGCCTACGAGCAGTACTTC; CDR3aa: CASSYSGRAYEQYF
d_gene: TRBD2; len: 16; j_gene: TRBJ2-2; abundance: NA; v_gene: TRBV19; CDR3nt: TGTGCCAATAGTAGGCCAGCGGGGGCCCACACCGGGGAGCTGTTTTTT; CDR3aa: CANSRPAGAHTGELFF
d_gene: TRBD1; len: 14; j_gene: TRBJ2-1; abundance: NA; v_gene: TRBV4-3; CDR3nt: TGCGCCAGTTCGAGCGAAACAGGGGCCGATGAGCAGTTCTTC; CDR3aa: CASSSETGADEQFF
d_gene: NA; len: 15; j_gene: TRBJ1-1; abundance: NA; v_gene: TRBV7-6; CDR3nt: TGTGCCAGCAGCTTAAGGAGAGACCTGAACACTGAAGCTTTCTTT; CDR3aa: CASSLRRDLNTEAFF
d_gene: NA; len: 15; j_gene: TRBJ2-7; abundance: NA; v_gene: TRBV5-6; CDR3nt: TGTGCCAGCAGCCCGGTCGGGGGGCCTCCCTACGAGCAGTACTTC; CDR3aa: CASSPVGGPPYEQYF
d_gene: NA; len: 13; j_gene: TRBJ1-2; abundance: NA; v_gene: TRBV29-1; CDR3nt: TGCAGCGTCAGGACGGGGGCTAACTATGGCTACACCTTC; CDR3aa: CSVRTGANYGYTF
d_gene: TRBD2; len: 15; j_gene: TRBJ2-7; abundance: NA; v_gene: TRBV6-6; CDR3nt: TGTGCCAGCAGTTACTCGGGGACTAGCTTCTACGAGCAGTACTTC; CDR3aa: CASSYSGTSFYEQYF
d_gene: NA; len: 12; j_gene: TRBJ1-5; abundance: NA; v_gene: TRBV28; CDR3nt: TGTGCCAGCAGTTTAGTATATCAGCCCCAGCATTTT; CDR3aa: CASSLVYQPQHF
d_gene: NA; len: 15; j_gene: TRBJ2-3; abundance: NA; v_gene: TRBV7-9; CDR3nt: TGTGCCAGCAGCTTAGCGGGGGGCCGCACAGATACGCAGTATTTT; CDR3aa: CASSLAGGRTDTQYF
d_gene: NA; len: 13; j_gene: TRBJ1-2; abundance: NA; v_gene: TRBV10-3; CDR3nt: TGTGCCATCAGTGAGGGACAAAACTATGGCTACACCTTC; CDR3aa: CAISEGQNYGYTF
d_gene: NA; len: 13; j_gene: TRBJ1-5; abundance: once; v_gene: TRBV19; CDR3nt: TGTGCCAGTAGTATACGGAACAATCAGCCCCAGCATTTT; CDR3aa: CASSIRNNQPQHF
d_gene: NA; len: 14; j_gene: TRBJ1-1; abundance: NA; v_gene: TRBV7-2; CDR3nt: TGTGCCAGCAGCTTAGCCGGTAGGAACACTGAAGCTTTCTTT; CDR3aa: CASSLAGRNTEAFF
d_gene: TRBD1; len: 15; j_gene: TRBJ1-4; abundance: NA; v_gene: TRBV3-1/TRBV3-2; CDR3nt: TGTGCCAGCAGCCCGAGGACAGGGAGGTTTGAAAAACTGTTTTTT; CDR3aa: CASSPRTGRFEKLFF
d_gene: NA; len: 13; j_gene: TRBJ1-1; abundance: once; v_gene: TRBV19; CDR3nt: TGTGCCAGTAGTAACCGCGACGGCCTTGAAGCTTTCTTT; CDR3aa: CASSNRDGLEAFF
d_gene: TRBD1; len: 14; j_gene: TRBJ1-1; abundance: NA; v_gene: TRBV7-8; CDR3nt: TGTGCCAGCAGTTTAGGACAGGAGTACACTGAAGCTTTCTTT; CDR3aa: CASSLGQEYTEAFF
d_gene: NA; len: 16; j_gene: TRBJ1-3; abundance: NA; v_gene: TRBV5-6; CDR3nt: TGTGCCAGCAGCGGGGGAGACCGAATCTCTGGAAACACCATATATTTT; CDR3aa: CASSGGDRISGNTIYF
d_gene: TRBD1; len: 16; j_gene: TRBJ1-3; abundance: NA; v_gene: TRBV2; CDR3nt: TGTGCCAGCGGATGGGACAGGGTGAACTCTGGAAACACCATATATTTT; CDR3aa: CASGWDRVNSGNTIYF
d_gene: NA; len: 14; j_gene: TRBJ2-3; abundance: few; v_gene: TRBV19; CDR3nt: TGTGCCAGTAGTCTGGATAGGAACACAGATACGCAGTATTTT; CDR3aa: CASSLDRNTDTQYF
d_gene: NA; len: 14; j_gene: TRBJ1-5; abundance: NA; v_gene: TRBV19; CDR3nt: TGTGCCAGTCGCTATCTGTCGGGCAATCAGCCCCAGCATTTT; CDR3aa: CASRYLSGNQPQHF
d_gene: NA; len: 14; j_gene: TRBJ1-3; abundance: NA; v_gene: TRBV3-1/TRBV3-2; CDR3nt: TGTGCCAGCAGCCCCCTAGGAACTGGAAACACCATATATTTT; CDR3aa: CASSPLGTGNTIYF
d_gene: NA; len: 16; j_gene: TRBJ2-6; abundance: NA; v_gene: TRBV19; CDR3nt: TGTGCCAGTAGCTGGCAGGCCCGCTCTGGGGCCAACGTCCTGACTTTC; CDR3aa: CASSWQARSGANVLTF
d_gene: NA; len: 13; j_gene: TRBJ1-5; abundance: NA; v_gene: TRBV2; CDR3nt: TGTGCCAGCACCTACTATAGCAATCAGCCCCAGCATTTT; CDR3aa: CASTYYSNQPQHF
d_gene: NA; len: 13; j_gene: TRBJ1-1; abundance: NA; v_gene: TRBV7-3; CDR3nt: TGTGCCAGCAGTAAAGAAGGGAACACTGAAGCTTTCTTT; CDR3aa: CASSKEGNTEAFF
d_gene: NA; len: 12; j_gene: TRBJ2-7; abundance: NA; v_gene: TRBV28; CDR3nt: TGTGCCAGCAGTTTGAGCTTGGACGAGCAGTACTTC; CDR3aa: CASSLSLDEQYF
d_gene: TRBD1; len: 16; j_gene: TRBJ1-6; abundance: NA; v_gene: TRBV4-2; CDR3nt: TGTGCCAGCAGCTCAGAAGACAGGGTCTATAATTCACCCCTCCACTTT; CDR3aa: CASSSEDRVYNSPLHF
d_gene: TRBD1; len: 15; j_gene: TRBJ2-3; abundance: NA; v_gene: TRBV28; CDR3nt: TGTGCCAGCCCCCCGGGACAGGGGGCAGCAGATACGCAGTATTTT; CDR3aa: CASPPGQGAADTQYF
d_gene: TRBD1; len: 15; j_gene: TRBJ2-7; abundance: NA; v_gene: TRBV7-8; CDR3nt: TGTGCCAGCAGCTATGGGGACAGGGGCGTCTACGAGCAGTACTTC; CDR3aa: CASSYGDRGVYEQYF
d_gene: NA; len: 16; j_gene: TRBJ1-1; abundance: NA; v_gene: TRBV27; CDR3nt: TGTGCCAGCAGCTCGTGGGCCGACGGAAGTCGGGCTGAAGCTTTCTTT; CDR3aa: CASSSWADGSRAEAFF
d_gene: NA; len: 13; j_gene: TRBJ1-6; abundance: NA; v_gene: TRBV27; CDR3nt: TGTGCCAGCAGCCCTCGGGAGGGATCACCCCTCCACTTT; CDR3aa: CASSPREGSPLHF
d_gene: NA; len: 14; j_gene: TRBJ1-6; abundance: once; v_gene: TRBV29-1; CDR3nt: TGCAGCGTTGGGAGCGGAGACGAGAGTTCACCCCTCCACTTT; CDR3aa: CSVGSGDESSPLHF
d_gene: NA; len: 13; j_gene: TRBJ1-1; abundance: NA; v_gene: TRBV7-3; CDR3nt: TGTGCCAGCAGCTTAGGAAGGAAGACTGAAGCTTTCTTT; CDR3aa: CASSLGRKTEAFF
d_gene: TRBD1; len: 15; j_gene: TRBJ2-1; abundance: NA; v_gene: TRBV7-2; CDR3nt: TGTGCCAGCAGTTCGAGGGGGCGATTGTACAATGAGCAGTTCTTC; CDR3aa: CASSSRGRLYNEQFF
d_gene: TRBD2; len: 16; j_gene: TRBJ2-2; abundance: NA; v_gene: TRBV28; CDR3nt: TGTGCCAGCAGTTTACTAGCGGGGATGAACACCGGGGAGCTGTTTTTT; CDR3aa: CASSLLAGMNTGELFF
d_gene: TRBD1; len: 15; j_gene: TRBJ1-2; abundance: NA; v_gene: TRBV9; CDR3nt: TGTGCCAGCAGCGAATTCTCTACAGGGGGCTATGGCTACACCTTC; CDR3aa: CASSEFSTGGYGYTF
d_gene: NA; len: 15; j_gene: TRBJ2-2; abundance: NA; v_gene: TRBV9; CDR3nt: TGTGCCAGCAGCCCTGCGGGGGCCAACACCGGGGAGCTGTTTTTT; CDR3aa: CASSPAGANTGELFF
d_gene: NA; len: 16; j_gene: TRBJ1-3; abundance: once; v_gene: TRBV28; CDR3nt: TGTGCCAGCAGTTTATTATATTCCGTCTCTGGAAACACCATATATTTT; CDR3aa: CASSLLYSVSGNTIYF
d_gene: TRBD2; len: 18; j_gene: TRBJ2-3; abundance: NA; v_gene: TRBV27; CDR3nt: TGTGCCAGCAGTCCCTCCTGGGGTCCGCGGGGGTTTTCCGATACGCAGTATTTT; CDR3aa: CASSPSWGPRGFSDTQYF
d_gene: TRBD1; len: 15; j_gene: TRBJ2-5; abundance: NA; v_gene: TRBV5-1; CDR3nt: TGCGCCAGCCGAGTGCCCGGACAGGGCCAAGAGACCCAGTACTTC; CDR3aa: CASRVPGQGQETQYF
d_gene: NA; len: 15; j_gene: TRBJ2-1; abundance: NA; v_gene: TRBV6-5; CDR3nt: TGTGCCAGCAGCAAGGGGGGCCAGGGAGGGTATGAGCAGTTCTTC; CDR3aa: CASSKGGQGGYEQFF
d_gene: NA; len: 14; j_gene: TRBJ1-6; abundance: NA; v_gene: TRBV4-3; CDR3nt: TGCGCCAGCAGCCAGGAGGGGGGGGTTTCACCCCTCCACTTT; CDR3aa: CASSQEGGVSPLHF
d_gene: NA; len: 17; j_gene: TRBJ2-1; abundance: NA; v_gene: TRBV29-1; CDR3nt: TGCAGCGTTGAAGACCTCCGGGACGCCTCCCCCCCCGATGAGCAGTTCTTC; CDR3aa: CSVEDLRDASPPDEQFF
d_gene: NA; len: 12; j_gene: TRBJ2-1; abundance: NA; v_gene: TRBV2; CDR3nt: TGTGCCAGCAGTGTCGACAGGACCAGCACGGTCTTC; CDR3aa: CASSVDRTSTVF
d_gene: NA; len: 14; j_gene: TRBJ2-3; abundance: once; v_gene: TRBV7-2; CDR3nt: TGTGCCAGCAGCCCGGGACGCTCGACAGATACGCAGTATTTT; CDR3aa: CASSPGRSTDTQYF
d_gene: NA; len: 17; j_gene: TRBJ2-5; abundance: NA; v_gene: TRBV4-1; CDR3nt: TGCGCCAGCAGCCAAATGTGGGCCCGGGGAGGATCAGAGACCCAGTACTTC; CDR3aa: CASSQMWARGGSETQYF
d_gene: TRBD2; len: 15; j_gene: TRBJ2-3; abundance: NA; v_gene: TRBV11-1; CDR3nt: TGTGCCAGCAGCTTAAGGCTAGCGGGGTCAGATACGCAGTATTTT; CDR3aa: CASSLRLAGSDTQYF
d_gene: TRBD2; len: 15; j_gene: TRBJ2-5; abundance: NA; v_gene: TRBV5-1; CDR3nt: TGCGCCAGCAGCTTGACTAGCGGGGGCCAAGAGACCCAGTACTTC; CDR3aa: CASSLTSGGQETQYF
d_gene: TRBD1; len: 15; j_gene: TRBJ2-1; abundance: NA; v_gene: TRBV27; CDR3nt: TGTGCCAGCAGTTTATGGGACAGGGGGGGAAATGAGCAGTTCTTC; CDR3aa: CASSLWDRGGNEQFF
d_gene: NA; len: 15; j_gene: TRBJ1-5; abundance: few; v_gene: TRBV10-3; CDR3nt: TGTGCCATCAGTACCCGGCAGGGTGAAAACCAGCCCCAGCATTTT; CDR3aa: CAISTRQGENQPQHF
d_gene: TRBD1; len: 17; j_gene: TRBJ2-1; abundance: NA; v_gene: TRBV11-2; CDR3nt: TGTGCCAGCAGCCTCAGGGGGTTAGGTTACGGCTACAATGAGCAGTTCTTC; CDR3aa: CASSLRGLGYGYNEQFF
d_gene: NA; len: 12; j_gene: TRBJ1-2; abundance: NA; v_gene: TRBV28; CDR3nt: TGTGCCAGTGCGCCGGGACGGGGCCTCTACACCTTC; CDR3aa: CASAPGRGLYTF
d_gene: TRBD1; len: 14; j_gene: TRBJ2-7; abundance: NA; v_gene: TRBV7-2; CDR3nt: TGTGCCAGCAGCTTAGACCGAACAGGGGGCGGGCAGTACTTC; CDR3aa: CASSLDRTGGGQYF
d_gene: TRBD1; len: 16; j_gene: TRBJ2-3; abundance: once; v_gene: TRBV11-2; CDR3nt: TGTGCCAGCAGCCACCCAACAGGGGCCTACACAGATACGCAGTATTTT; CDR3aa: CASSHPTGAYTDTQYF
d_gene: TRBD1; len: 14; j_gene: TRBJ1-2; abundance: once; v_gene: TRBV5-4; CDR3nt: TGTGCCAGCAGGCTGACAGGGGCCCTCAATGGCTACACCTTC; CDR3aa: CASRLTGALNGYTF
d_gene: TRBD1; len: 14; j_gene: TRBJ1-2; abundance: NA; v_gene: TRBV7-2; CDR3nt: TGTGCCAGCACCTTACGGGGACAGGCCTATGGCTACACCTTC; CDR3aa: CASTLRGQAYGYTF
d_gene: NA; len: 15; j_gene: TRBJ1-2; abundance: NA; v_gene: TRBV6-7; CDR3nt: TGTGCCAGCAGTGGGCAGGCCCCATCCTGCTATGGCTACACCTTC; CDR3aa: CASSGQAPSCYGYTF
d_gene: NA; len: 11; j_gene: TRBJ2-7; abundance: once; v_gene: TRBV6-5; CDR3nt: TGTGCCACTCAGCCCAGCTACGAGCAGTACTTC; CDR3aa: CATQPSYEQYF
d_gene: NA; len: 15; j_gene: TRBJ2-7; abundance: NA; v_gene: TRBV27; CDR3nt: TGTGCCAGCAGACCAAGGACAGACAGCTCCTACGAGCAGTACTTC; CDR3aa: CASRPRTDSSYEQYF